This T cell receptor beta chain was retrieved from a study of immune cell composition in non-small cell lung cancer. CDR1 and CDR2 (germline): SEHNR, FQNEAQ (reference sequence). This CDR3 contains 13 residues. V was clipped by 1 base and J by 8 bases, with 8 bases between them. The table came from immunoSEQ multiplex PCR; TCRdb's copy has only in-frame clones and leaves some out. The profile covers roughly 4,000 clones, with roughly 77% appearing a single time and approximately 22% taken by the ten largest. Study-level findings and limits: Top 10 clone scores and clonality were higher in squamous than adenocarcinoma.

For this clone: Its antigen is not identified.

This clonotype was sampled from a human donor with non-small cell lung cancer. The chain combines TRBV7-9 with TRBJ2-2; D unresolved. The sample comprised lung tumor tissue. CDR3 protein: CASSLGLRGELFF. The CDR3 nucleotides read TGTGCCAGCAGCTTAGGACTCCGTGGGGAGCTGTTTTTT.